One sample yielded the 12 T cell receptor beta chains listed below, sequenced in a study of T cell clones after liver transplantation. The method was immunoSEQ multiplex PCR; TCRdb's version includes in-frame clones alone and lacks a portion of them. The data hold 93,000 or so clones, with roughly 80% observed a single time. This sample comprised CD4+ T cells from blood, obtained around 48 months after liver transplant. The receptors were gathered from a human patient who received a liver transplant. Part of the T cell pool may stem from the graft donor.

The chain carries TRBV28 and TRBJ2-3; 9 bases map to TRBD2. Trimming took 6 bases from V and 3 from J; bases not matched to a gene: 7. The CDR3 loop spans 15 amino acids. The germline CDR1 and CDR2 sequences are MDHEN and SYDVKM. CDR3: CASSPRGLATDTQYF. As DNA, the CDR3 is TGTGCCAGCAGCCCCCGAGGACTAGCGACAGATACGCAGTATTTT.

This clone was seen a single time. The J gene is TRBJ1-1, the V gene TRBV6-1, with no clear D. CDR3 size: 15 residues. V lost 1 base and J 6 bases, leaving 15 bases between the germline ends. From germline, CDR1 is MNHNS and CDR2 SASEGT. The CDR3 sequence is CASSEGTPLRSEAFF. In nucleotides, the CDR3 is TGTGCCAGCAGTGAAGGGACTCCCCTTCGGTCTGAAGCTTTCTTT.

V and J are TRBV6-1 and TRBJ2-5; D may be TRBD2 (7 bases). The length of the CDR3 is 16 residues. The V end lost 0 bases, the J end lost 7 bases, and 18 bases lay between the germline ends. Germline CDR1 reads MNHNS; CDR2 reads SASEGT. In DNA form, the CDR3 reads TGTGCCAGCAGTGAAGCGGAACTAGCGATAGGGGGGACCCAGTACTTC. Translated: CASSEAELAIGGTQYF.

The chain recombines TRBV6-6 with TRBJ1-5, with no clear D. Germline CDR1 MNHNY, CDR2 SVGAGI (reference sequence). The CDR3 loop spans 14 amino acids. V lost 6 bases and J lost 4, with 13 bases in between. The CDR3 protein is CASSLSSTNQPQHF. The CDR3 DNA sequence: TGTGCCAGCAGCCTCAGCAGCACAAATCAGCCCCAGCATTTT.

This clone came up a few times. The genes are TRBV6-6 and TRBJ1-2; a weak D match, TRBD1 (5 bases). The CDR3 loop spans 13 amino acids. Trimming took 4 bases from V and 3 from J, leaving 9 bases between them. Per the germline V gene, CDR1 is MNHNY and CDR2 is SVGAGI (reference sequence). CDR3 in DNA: TGTGCCAGCAGTTTTGCCAGGGACTATGGCTACACCTTC. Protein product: CASSFARDYGYTF.

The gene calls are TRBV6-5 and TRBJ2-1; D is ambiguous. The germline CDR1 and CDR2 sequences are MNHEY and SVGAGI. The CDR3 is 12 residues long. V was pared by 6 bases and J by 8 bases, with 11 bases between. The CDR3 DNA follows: TGTGCCAGCAGGGGATGGGCCGATGAGCAGTTCTTC. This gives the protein CASRGWADEQFF.

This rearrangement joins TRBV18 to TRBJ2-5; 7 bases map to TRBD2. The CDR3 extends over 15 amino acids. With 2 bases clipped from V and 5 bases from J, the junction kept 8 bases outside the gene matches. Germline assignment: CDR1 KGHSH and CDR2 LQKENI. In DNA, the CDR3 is TGTGCCAGCTCACCAACCCAGGGAGGGATGGAGACCCAGTACTTC. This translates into CASSPTQGGMETQYF.

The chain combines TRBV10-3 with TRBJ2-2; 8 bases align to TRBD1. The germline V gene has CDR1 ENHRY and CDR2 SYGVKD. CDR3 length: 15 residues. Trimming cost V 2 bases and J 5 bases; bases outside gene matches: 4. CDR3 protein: CAISEGQGGTGELFF. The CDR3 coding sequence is TGTGCCATCAGTGAGGGACAGGGCGGGACCGGGGAGCTGTTTTTT.

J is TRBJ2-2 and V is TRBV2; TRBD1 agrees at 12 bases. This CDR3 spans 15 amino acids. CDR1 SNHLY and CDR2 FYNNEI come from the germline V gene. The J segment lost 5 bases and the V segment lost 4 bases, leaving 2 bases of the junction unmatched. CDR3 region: CASSGDRGQTGELFF. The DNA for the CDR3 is TGTGCCAGCAGTGGGGACAGGGGGCAAACCGGGGAGCTGTTTTTT.

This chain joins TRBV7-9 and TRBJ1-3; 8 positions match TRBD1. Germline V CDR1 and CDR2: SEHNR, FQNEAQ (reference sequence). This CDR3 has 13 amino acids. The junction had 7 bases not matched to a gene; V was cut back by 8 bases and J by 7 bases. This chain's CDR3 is CASSGTGENTIYF. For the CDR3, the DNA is TGTGCCAGCTCGGGGACAGGCGAGAACACCATATATTTT.

The DNA for the CDR3 is TGTGCCAGCAGGCAACAGGGGGGGGGCACTGAAGCTTTCTTT. Translated, it gives CASRQQGGGTEAFF. The chain carries TRBV7-2 and TRBJ1-1, with 8 bases that match TRBD1. The germline gives CDR1 SGHTA, CDR2 FQGNSA. The V gene end was trimmed by 6 bases and the J gene end by 4 bases; junction bases not matched to a gene: 7. The CDR3 loop spans 14 amino acids.

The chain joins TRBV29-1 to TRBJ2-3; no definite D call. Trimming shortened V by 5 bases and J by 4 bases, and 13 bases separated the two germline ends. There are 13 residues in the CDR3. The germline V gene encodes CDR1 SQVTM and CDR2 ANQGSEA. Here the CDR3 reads CSVRSTAADTQYF. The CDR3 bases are TGCAGCGTTCGCTCGACGGCCGCAGATACGCAGTATTTT.